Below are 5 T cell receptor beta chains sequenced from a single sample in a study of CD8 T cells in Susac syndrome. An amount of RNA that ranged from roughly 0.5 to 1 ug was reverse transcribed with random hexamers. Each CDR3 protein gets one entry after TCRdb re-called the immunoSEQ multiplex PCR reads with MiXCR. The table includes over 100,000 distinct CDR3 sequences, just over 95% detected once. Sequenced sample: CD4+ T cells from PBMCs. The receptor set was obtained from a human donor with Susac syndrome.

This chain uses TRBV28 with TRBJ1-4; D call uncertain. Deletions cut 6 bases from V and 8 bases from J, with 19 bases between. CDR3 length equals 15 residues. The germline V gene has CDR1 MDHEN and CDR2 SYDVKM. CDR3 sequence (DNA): TGTGCCAGCAGGTCCGGAGGGCCTAGCTTCGAAAAACTGTTTTTT. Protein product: CASRSGGPSFEKLFF.

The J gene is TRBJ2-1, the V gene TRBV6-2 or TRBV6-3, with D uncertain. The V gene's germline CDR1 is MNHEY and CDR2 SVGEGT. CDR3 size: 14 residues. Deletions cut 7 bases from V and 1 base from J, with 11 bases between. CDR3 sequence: CASISQESYNEQFF. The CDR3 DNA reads TGTGCCAGCATCTCCCAAGAATCCTACAATGAGCAGTTCTTC.

The CDR3 DNA reads as TGTGCCAGCAGCTTAGCGGGCGGCCGCTCCTACAATGAGCAGTTCTTC. As protein: CASSLAGGRSYNEQFF. The chain carries TRBV7-2 and TRBJ2-1; D not resolved. This CDR3 has 16 residues. The ends were cut back, 0 bases at V and 0 bases at J, with 9 bases in the middle. CDR1 is SGHTA and CDR2 is FQGNSA in the germline V gene.

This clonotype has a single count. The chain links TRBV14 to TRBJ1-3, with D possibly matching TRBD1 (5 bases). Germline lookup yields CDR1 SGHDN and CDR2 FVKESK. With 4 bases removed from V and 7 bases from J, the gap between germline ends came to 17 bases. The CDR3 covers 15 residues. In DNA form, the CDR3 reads TGTGCCAGCAGCCCCTGGGGCGGACGGTTGAACACCATATATTTT. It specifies CASSPWGGRLNTIYF.

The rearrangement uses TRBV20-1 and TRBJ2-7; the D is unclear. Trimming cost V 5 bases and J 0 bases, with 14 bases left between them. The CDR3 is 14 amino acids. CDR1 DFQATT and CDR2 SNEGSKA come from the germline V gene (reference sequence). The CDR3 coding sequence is TGCAGTGCTCCTGCCGTTCCCAACTCCTACGAGCAGTACTTC. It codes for CSAPAVPNSYEQYF.